Listed below are T cell receptor beta chains from one sample, sequenced in a study of T cell responses to AZD1222 COVID-19 vaccine. TCRdb's copy holds only in-frame clones and misses some; the assay was immunoSEQ multiplex PCR. Of about 170,000 clones in the sample, around 90% are singletons; the top ten hold about 2.8%. This sample comprised peripheral blood, obtained on day 0 of AZD1222 vaccination. These receptors all stem from an adult in good health. CDR3s include the opening cysteine and the closing phenylalanine or tryptophan. The D gene is left open where the match is weak. The listing skips clone size in some rows; elsewhere it reads once, few, many or a size class.

v_call	j_call	clone_size	d_call	cdr3_nt	cdr3_aa
TRBV18	TRBJ2-1	.	.	TGTGCCAGCTCACCTCAACGAGACCTGGGTGAGCAGTTCTTC	CASSPQRDLGEQFF
TRBV19	TRBJ1-2	.	.	TGTGCCAGTAGTCTGCTGGGGCGGCCTGTGGGAGGCTACACCTTC	CASSLLGRPVGGYTF
TRBV29-1	TRBJ1-1	.	.	TGCAGCGTTGAAGGAGGGAACACTGAAGCTTTCTTT	CSVEGGNTEAFF
TRBV18	TRBJ2-7	.	TRBD1	TGTGCCAGCTCACCCGGAGGGACAGGTCCTCCCTACGAGCAGTACTTC	CASSPGGTGPPYEQYF
TRBV6-5	TRBJ2-7	.	TRBD2	TGTGCCAGCAAGGGTGAGGGCGGGAGCTACTACGAGCAGTACTTC	CASKGEGGSYYEQYF
TRBV7-9	TRBJ2-1	once	TRBD1	TGTGCCAGCAGCGCCGGGACAGGGGGCTACAATGAGCAGTTCTTC	CASSAGTGGYNEQFF
TRBV5-4	TRBJ1-1	.	.	TGTGCCAGCAGTCAGGGGACTCGTGGGAACACTGAAGCTTTCTTT	CASSQGTRGNTEAFF
TRBV7-9	TRBJ2-2	.	TRBD1	TGTGCCAGCAGGACAGGGTCAAACACCGGGGAGCTGTTTTTT	CASRTGSNTGELFF
TRBV4-1	TRBJ2-7	.	TRBD2	TGCGCCAGCAGCCAAGATCCCGGACTAGCCACCACCTACGAGCAGTACTTC	CASSQDPGLATTYEQYF
TRBV27	TRBJ2-7	.	.	TGTGCCAGCAGATCGCCCCGGAGGGCAGGGAGGCTCGGCGAGCAGTACTTC	CASRSPRRAGRLGEQYF
TRBV2	TRBJ1-6	.	.	TGTGCCAGCAGAGGTGAGGGGCTGAAAAATTCACCCCTCCACTTT	CASRGEGLKNSPLHF
TRBV15	TRBJ2-7	.	.	TGTGCCACCAGCAGTCGGAGGGGTCGGTTCCCTGGCGAGCAGTACTTC	CATSSRRGRFPGEQYF
TRBV6-5	TRBJ1-1	.	.	TGTGCCAGCAGTTACGATTCGAACACTGAAGCTTTCTTT	CASSYDSNTEAFF
TRBV7-9	TRBJ2-3	few	.	TGTGCCAGCAGCAGGTGGACATCTAGCACAGATACGCAGTATTTT	CASSRWTSSTDTQYF
TRBV5-8	TRBJ2-4	.	TRBD2	TGTGCCAGCACCCAAGACAAGACGGGAGGGCTAGCCAAAAACATTCAGTACTTC	CASTQDKTGGLAKNIQYF
TRBV6-1	TRBJ1-3	.	.	TGTGCCAGCAGTGAGGTGGGCAGGGCCACTTCTGGAAACACCATATATTTT	CASSEVGRATSGNTIYF
TRBV2	TRBJ1-2	once	TRBD1	TGTGCCAGCAGGTTACCGGGACAGTTATATGGCTACACCTTC	CASRLPGQLYGYTF
TRBV27	TRBJ2-1	.	TRBD1	TGTGCCAGCAGTTTCCAGGGGGCGAATGAGCAGTTCTTC	CASSFQGANEQFF
TRBV11-2	TRBJ1-4	.	.	TGTGCCAGCAGCTTGGCCGTGACAGACTTTAATGAAAAACTGTTTTTT	CASSLAVTDFNEKLFF
TRBV10-3	TRBJ2-5	.	.	TGTGCCATCAGTGAGTCGAGGGGGAGGCAAGAGACCCAGTACTTC	CAISESRGRQETQYF
TRBV7-3	TRBJ2-7	.	TRBD2	TGTGCCAGCAGCGAACTAGCGGGAGCTGGCGAGCAGTACTTC	CASSELAGAGEQYF
TRBV18	TRBJ1-1	.	.	TGTGCCAGCTCACCGCAGGGCGGAGATGCCACTGAAGCTTTCTTT	CASSPQGGDATEAFF
TRBV27	TRBJ2-7	.	.	TGTGCCAGCAGTTTAGGACAGAGCTACGAGCAGTACTTC	CASSLGQSYEQYF
TRBV24-1	TRBJ2-1	.	.	TGTGCCACCAGTGATCCACAGCCCAGCTCCTACAATGAGCAGTTCTTC	CATSDPQPSSYNEQFF
TRBV2	TRBJ1-3	.	.	TGTGCCAGCAGCGCCTCGACAAACTCTGGAAACACCATATATTTT	CASSASTNSGNTIYF
TRBV5-4	TRBJ2-1	.	TRBD2	TGTGCCAGCAGCTACCTAGCGGGAGGAGATAATGAGCAGTTCTTC	CASSYLAGGDNEQFF
TRBV9	TRBJ2-1	few	.	TGTGCCAGCAGCGGGAGACAGATTTACAATGAGCAGTTCTTC	CASSGRQIYNEQFF
TRBV7-2	TRBJ2-3	.	TRBD1	TGTGCCAGCAGCTTAGCGGGGACAGGGACAGATACGCAGTATTTT	CASSLAGTGTDTQYF
TRBV19	TRBJ1-2	.	.	TGTGCCAGTTCTCGCGGGCTTAGTGGTCGAGGCTACACCTTC	CASSRGLSGRGYTF
TRBV27	TRBJ1-1	.	TRBD1	TGTGCCAGCACGGGACAGTTCATGAACACTGAAGCTTTCTTT	CASTGQFMNTEAFF
TRBV7-9	TRBJ1-2	.	TRBD1	TGTGCCAGCAGCCTGAGCGGACAGGGCCCTAACTATGGCTACACCTTC	CASSLSGQGPNYGYTF
TRBV6-6	TRBJ1-6	.	.	TGTGCCAGCAGTTCCCGGGGGCGAAATTCACCCCTCCACTTT	CASSSRGRNSPLHF
TRBV5-6	TRBJ2-2	once	.	TGTGCCAGCAGCCCCGGTACGGGAGTGGCCGGGGAGCTGTTTTTT	CASSPGTGVAGELFF
TRBV13	TRBJ2-1	.	TRBD1	TGTGCCAGCATGGGCCAGGGGGCTCAGGAGCAGTTCTTC	CASMGQGAQEQFF
TRBV5-1	TRBJ2-1	few	TRBD2	TGCGCCAGCAGCCCGTCCGGACTAGCGGGAGGAGGGAATGAGCAGTTCTTC	CASSPSGLAGGGNEQFF
TRBV4-1	TRBJ2-7	.	TRBD2	TGCGCCAGCAGCCAAGCTTACCAAGGACTAGCGGGAGTCTACGAGCAGTACTTC	CASSQAYQGLAGVYEQYF
TRBV28	TRBJ2-1	.	.	TGTGCCAGCAGCCGTCCTTACTCTTACAATGAGCAGTTCTTC	CASSRPYSYNEQFF
TRBV6-5	TRBJ1-2	.	.	TGTGCCACCCGGGGATCAGGTGGGGACCTCTATGGCTACACCTTC	CATRGSGGDLYGYTF
TRBV7-9	TRBJ1-1	.	.	TGTGCCAGCACCCCTCACAGTGGGAACACTGAAGCTTTCTTT	CASTPHSGNTEAFF
TRBV6-5	TRBJ2-7	.	.	TGTGCCAGCAGTACTGCTTCGGGCGGAGTTTACGAGCAGTACTTC	CASSTASGGVYEQYF
TRBV19	TRBJ1-3	.	.	TGTGCCAGTAGACTCCGACACAACTCTGGAAACACCATATATTTT	CASRLRHNSGNTIYF
TRBV19	TRBJ2-2	.	TRBD2	TGTGCCAGTAGTATCCGACTAGCGGGTGGGACCGGGGAGCTGTTTTTT	CASSIRLAGGTGELFF
TRBV28	TRBJ2-2	.	.	TGTGCCAGCAGTTTTCTCAGGGCGGCCACCGGGGAGCTGTTTTTT	CASSFLRAATGELFF
TRBV11-3	TRBJ2-7	.	TRBD2	TGTGCCAGCAGCCATTCTAGCGGGAACTCCTACGAGCAGTACTTC	CASSHSSGNSYEQYF
TRBV18	TRBJ2-2	once	TRBD1	TGTGCCAGCTCACGAGATTCGGGACAGGACACCGGGGAGCTGTTTTTT	CASSRDSGQDTGELFF
TRBV7-8	TRBJ2-4	.	TRBD2	TGTGCCAGCAGCTTAGTAGGTAGCGGGAGAGCCAAAAACATTCAGTACTTC	CASSLVGSGRAKNIQYF
TRBV5-1	TRBJ1-2	.	TRBD1	TGCGCCAGCAGCTTAGGGACAGGCTATAACTATGGCTACACCTTC	CASSLGTGYNYGYTF
TRBV30	TRBJ1-4	.	.	TGTGCCTGGCGGGACGGCTTTAATGAAAAACTGTTTTTT	CAWRDGFNEKLFF
TRBV4-2	TRBJ1-1	.	TRBD1	TGTGCCAGCAGCCAAGGAGAGGGACAGGGCGCGAGGAACACTGAAGCTTTCTTT	CASSQGEGQGARNTEAFF
TRBV25-1	TRBJ2-2	.	.	TGTGCCAGCAGTGAAGGGCGGACAGACACGAACACCGGGGAGCTGTTTTTT	CASSEGRTDTNTGELFF
TRBV6-6	TRBJ2-7	once	.	TGTGCCAGCAGTTACTCCCGTGGGACACGGACCCGGGAGCAGTACTTC	CASSYSRGTRTREQYF
TRBV19	TRBJ2-3	.	TRBD1	TGTGCCAGTAGTATAACAGGGGATGCAGATACGCAGTATTTT	CASSITGDADTQYF
TRBV2	TRBJ2-5	once	.	TGTGCCAGCAGTCCGGGACTTGAAGAGACCCAGTACTTC	CASSPGLEETQYF
TRBV18	TRBJ2-7	.	.	TGTGCCAGCTCACCCCTGGTCCGCCAGAGCTCCTACGAGCAGTACTTC	CASSPLVRQSSYEQYF
TRBV29-1	TRBJ1-5	.	.	TGCAGCGTTGGACGGGATAGCAATCAGCCCCAGCATTTT	CSVGRDSNQPQHF
TRBV5-4	TRBJ2-7	.	.	TGTGCCAGCAGCCCCATGGGAGAGGGCTACGAGCAGTACTTC	CASSPMGEGYEQYF
TRBV3-1/TRBV3-2	TRBJ2-7	.	TRBD2	TGTGCCAGTAGCCAAGGATTACTAGCGGGTTCCTACGAGCAGTACTTC	CASSQGLLAGSYEQYF
TRBV5-8	TRBJ2-1	once	TRBD2	TGTGCCAGCAGCGTCGGGACTAGCGGTTACTACAATGAGCAGTTCTTC	CASSVGTSGYYNEQFF
TRBV10-3	TRBJ2-5	.	TRBD1	TGTGCCATCGGGCGAGGGACAGGGGGCTTGGGGGAGACCCAGTACTTC	CAIGRGTGGLGETQYF
TRBV6-5	TRBJ1-1	.	.	TGTGCCAGCAGATATCTCCAGGGACAAGCTTTCTTT	CASRYLQGQAFF